This section outlines one T cell receptor beta chain sequence together with its context. The sample is drawn from a study of blood T cell repertoires in COVID-19. Study-wide background: Material from acute and convalescent COVID-19 was sourced from the United States, Italy and Spain.

The data were produced by immunoSEQ multiplex PCR, yet TCRdb's version contains in-frame clones alone and is incomplete. The repertoire holds approximately 240,000 clones, with around four fifths as singletons. This sequence originates from a woman in her sixties with active or convalescent COVID-19. Source material: peripheral blood.

Here the CDR3 reads CASSYAGGTPYNEQFF. In nucleotides, the CDR3 is TGTGCCAGCAGTTACGCCGGGGGGACGCCTTACAATGAGCAGTTCTTC. The chain combines TRBV6-2 or TRBV6-3 with TRBJ2-1; 7 nucleotides agree with TRBD2. The CDR3 totals 16 residues. J gave up 4 bases and V 2 bases, and 8 bases lay outside the gene matches. CDR1 and CDR2 from the germline V gene are MNHEY and SVGEGT.